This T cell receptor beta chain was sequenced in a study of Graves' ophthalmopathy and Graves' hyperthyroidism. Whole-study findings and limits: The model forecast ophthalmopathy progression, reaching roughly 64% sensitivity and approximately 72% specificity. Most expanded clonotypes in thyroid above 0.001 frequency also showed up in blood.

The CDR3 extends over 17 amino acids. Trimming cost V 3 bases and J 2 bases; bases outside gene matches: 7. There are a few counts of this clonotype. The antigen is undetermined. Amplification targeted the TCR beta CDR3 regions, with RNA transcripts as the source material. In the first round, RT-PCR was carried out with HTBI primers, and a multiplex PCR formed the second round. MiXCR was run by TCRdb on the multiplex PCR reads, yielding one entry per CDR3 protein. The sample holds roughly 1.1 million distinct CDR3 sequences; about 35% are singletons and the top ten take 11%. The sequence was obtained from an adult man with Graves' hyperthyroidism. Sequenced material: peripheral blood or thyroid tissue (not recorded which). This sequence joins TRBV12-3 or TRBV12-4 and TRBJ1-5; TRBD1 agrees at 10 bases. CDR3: CASSLGQGRGGNQPQHF. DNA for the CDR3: TGTGCCAGCAGTTTGGGACAGGGGAGAGGTGGCAATCAGCCCCAGCATTTT.